This record covers a single T cell receptor (beta chain). This sample was taken from a study of blood T cell repertoires in COVID-19. Study-level background: COVID-19 samples from acute and convalescent phases originated in the United States, Italy and Spain.

Trimming removed 2 bases at V and 1 base at J, with 15 bases between. The CDR3 contains 17 residues. From germline, CDR1 is MNHNS and CDR2 SASEGT. TCRdb's copy holds only in-frame clones and misses some; the assay was immunoSEQ multiplex PCR. The sample yields around 240,000 clones, 91% seen once. Sequencing was performed on PBMCs or T cells enriched from blood (not recorded which). The rearrangement joins TRBV6-1 to TRBJ2-1, with D tentatively TRBD2 (5 bases). The receptor was derived from a human donor in a cohort exposed to, infected with or recovered from COVID-19 (not recorded which). The donor label of this sample is uncertain. As DNA, the CDR3 is TGTGCCAGCAGTGAAATTTTTAGCGACTCTTCCTACAATGAGCAGTTCTTC. Translated, it gives CASSEIFSDSSYNEQFF.